Listed here are 21 T cell receptor beta chains from one sample, sequenced in a study of blood T cell repertoires in COVID-19. Some clones are missing from TCRdb's copy, which holds only in-frame ones; the method was immunoSEQ multiplex PCR. The sample records 300,000 to 450,000 clones, 70% to 90% being singletons. Source material: PBMCs or T cells enriched from blood (not recorded which). These receptors originate from a man aged 25 to 40 who had recovered from COVID-19.

This sequence joins TRBV30 and TRBJ2-3; 10 bases agree with TRBD2. With 5 bases clipped from V and 6 bases from J, the junction kept 8 bases outside the gene matches. The CDR3 sequence is 14 residues long. CDR1 and CDR2 (germline): GTSNPN, SVGIG (reference sequence). CDR3: CAWRTSGASDTQYF. The CDR3 bases are TGTGCCTGGCGGACTAGCGGAGCATCGGATACGCAGTATTTT.

V gene TRBV11-2 combines with J gene TRBJ1-2, with a possible D match to TRBD1 (6 bases). Germline values: CDR1 SGHAT, CDR2 FQNNGV. This CDR3 spans 15 amino acids. V was pared by 2 bases and J by 1 base, with 11 bases between. CDR3: CASSLSGGDNYGYTF. CDR3 DNA sequence: TGTGCCAGCAGCTTATCGGGGGGCGATAACTATGGCTACACCTTC.

The rearrangement joins TRBV6-5 to TRBJ2-3, with 11 bases aligning to TRBD2. The germline CDR1 and CDR2 sequences are MNHEY and SVGAGI. The CDR3 length is 15 residues. The junction had 7 bases not matched to a gene; V was cut back by 5 bases and J by 6 bases. The CDR3 nucleotides are TGTGCCAGCAGTCGGGGACTAGCGGAGAGGGATACGCAGTATTTT. Amino acids: CASSRGLAERDTQYF.

This clone has a handful of counts. The V call is TRBV6-2 or TRBV6-3, the J call TRBJ2-7; 8 bases are shared with TRBD2. V dropped 5 bases and J dropped 2; count of bases not matched to a gene: 8. This CDR3 comprises 15 residues. Germline CDR1 MNHEY, CDR2 SVGEGT. The CDR3 DNA sequence: TGTGCCAGCAGTGCGGGGGGCAGATCACCCTACGAGCAGTACTTC. Its protein is CASSAGGRSPYEQYF.

In its sample, this clone was seen a few times. Other DNA sequences in the same sample also yield this CDR3. The J gene is TRBJ2-7, the V gene TRBV4-1; TRBD2 agrees at 12 bases. The trim removed 3 bases at V and 2 bases at J, leaving 5 bases unmatched. The CDR3 length is 16 residues. CDR1 is MGHRA and CDR2 is YSYEKL in the germline V gene. CDR3 sequence: CASSQGLAGGTYEQYF. The CDR3 bases are TGCGCCAGCAGCCAGGGCCTAGCGGGGGGGACCTACGAGCAGTACTTC.

V usage is TRBV7-9 and J usage is TRBJ1-4; D gene unclear. V was shortened by 5 bases and J by 2 bases, with 12 bases between the two germline ends. The germline V gene has CDR1 SEHNR and CDR2 FQNEAQ (reference sequence). This CDR3 is built from 15 residues. The CDR3 DNA reads TGTGCCAGCAGCATTGAGGGTTTTACTAATGAAAAACTGTTTTTT. It encodes CASSIEGFTNEKLFF.

The chain joins TRBV5-1 to TRBJ2-7; D possibly corresponds to TRBD1 (6 bases). V gave up 0 bases and J gave up 5 bases, with 18 bases separating them. Germline V gives CDR1 SGHRS, CDR2 YFSETQ. This CDR3 spans 16 amino acids. Here the CDR3 reads CASSLEGRGSGDEQYF. For the CDR3, the DNA is TGCGCCAGCAGCTTGGAGGGACGGGGCTCAGGGGACGAGCAGTACTTC.

J is TRBJ1-1 and V is TRBV19, with D hard to call. Per the germline V gene, CDR1 is LNHDA and CDR2 is SQIVND (reference sequence). This CDR3 region has 14 residues. V lost 5 bases, J lost 1 base, and 11 bases lay in between. CDR3 protein: CASSWAESNTEAFF. DNA of the CDR3: TGTGCCAGTAGTTGGGCAGAGTCGAACACTGAAGCTTTCTTT.

The rearrangement joins TRBV5-4 to TRBJ2-4; D perhaps matches TRBD1 (6 bases). Trimming shortened V by 0 bases and J by 0 bases, and 10 bases separated the two germline ends. In germline, CDR1 is SGHNT, CDR2 YYREEE (reference sequence). The CDR3 consists of 16 residues. The CDR3 protein is CASSLGQEIAKNIQYF. CDR3 DNA sequence: TGTGCCAGCAGCTTGGGACAGGAAATAGCCAAAAACATTCAGTACTTC. The whole variable domain, filled in from reference TRBV5-4 and TRBJ2-4, reads ETGVTQSPTHLIKTRGQQVTLRCSSQSGHNTVSWYQQALGQGPQFIFQYYREEENGRGNFPPRFSGLQFPNYSSELNVNALELDDSALYLCASSLGQEIAKNIQYFGAGTRLSVL.

The chain uses TRBV7-2 and TRBJ2-3, with no clear D. V was cut by 5 bases and J by 0 bases, with 9 bases left in between. Germline V gene sequence: CDR1 SGHTA, CDR2 FQGNSA. The CDR3 has 14 amino acids. The CDR3 protein is CASSARLSTDTQYF. The CDR3 nucleotides are TGTGCCAGCAGCGCTAGACTGAGCACAGATACGCAGTATTTT.

This clone was picked up one time. V and J are TRBV4-1 and TRBJ1-1; the match to TRBD1 covers 8 bases. The CDR3 runs to 14 residues. The germline gives CDR1 MGHRA, CDR2 YSYEKL. J lost 4 bases, V lost 4 bases, and 5 bases had no gene match. CDR3 DNA sequence: TGCGCCAGCAGCCGGCCAGGGACAGGCACTGAAGCTTTCTTT. Its protein product is CASSRPGTGTEAFF.

This chain joins TRBV25-1 and TRBJ1-5; possible D gene TRBD1, 6 bases. Trimming shortened V by 9 bases and J by 4 bases, and 16 bases separated the two germline ends. This CDR3 spans 14 amino acids. Germline-derived CDR1 and CDR2 are MGHDK and SYGVNS. The CDR3 coding sequence is TGTGCCAGTAGTCTACAGGGTGGGAATCAGCCCCAGCATTTT. It is translated as CASSLQGGNQPQHF.

The chain is built from TRBV5-6 and TRBJ1-5; D call uncertain. Germline assignment: CDR1 SGHDT and CDR2 YYEEEE. Trimming stripped 1 base from V and 0 bases from J, with 8 bases between. The CDR3 contains 15 residues. The CDR3 coding sequence is TGTGCCAGCAGCTTGAGCGGATTTAGCAATCAGCCCCAGCATTTT. Amino acids: CASSLSGFSNQPQHF.

This clone was seen a few times. This sequence joins TRBV5-4 and TRBJ2-7, with a possible D match to TRBD1 (6 bases). The length of the CDR3 is 14 residues. V was cut by 0 bases and J by 0 bases, with 7 bases left in between. Looked up from germline, CDR1 is SGHNT and CDR2 is YYREEE (reference sequence). The CDR3 here is CASSLGQVSYEQYF. DNA of the CDR3: TGTGCCAGCAGCTTGGGACAGGTCTCCTACGAGCAGTACTTC.

V gene TRBV5-1 combines with J gene TRBJ2-5; 7 bases are a match to TRBD1. CDR1 and CDR2 (germline): SGHRS, YFSETQ. V shed 4 bases and J 2 bases; nucleotides not matched to a gene: 5. The length of the CDR3 is 14 residues. CDR3 region: CASSVDRPQETQYF. DNA of the CDR3: TGCGCCAGCAGCGTGGACAGGCCACAAGAGACCCAGTACTTC.

The chain carries TRBV7-9 and TRBJ2-7, with D perhaps TRBD1 (6 bases). Germline V lookup: CDR1 SEHNR, CDR2 FQNEAQ (reference sequence). The CDR3 contains 15 residues. The ends were cut back, 5 bases at V and 0 bases at J, with 14 bases in the middle. CDR3 in amino acids: CASSNGQSRSYEQYF. CDR3 DNA: TGTGCCAGCAGCAACGGACAGTCACGCTCCTACGAGCAGTACTTC.

In DNA form, the CDR3 reads TGTGCTAGTGGTTTGGGACAGGGGGCTTCCTACGAGCAGTACTTC. Translation gives CASGLGQGASYEQYF. This sequence joins TRBV12-5 and TRBJ2-7; TRBD1 matches at 10 bases. V trimming: 1 base; J trimming: 1 base; junction bases outside the gene matches: 1. This CDR3 has 15 amino acids. The germline CDR1 and CDR2 sequences are LGHNT and FRNRAP.

DNA of the CDR3: TGTGCCAGCAGTTACGGGACTAGCGGGGTCTACGAGCAGTACTTC. Translation: CASSYGTSGVYEQYF. The rearrangement links TRBV6-5 to TRBJ2-7, with 13 bases matching TRBD2. The CDR3 length is 15 residues. Losses at the gene ends were 2 bases for V and 3 bases for J; bases not matched to a gene: 1. The V gene's germline CDR1 is MNHEY and CDR2 SVGAGI.

The gene calls are TRBV9 and TRBJ2-1, with 12 bases matching TRBD2. This CDR3 has 15 amino acids. V shed 1 base and J 5 bases; nucleotides not matched to a gene: 1. Germline V gene data show CDR1 as SGDLS and CDR2 as YYNGEE. DNA of the CDR3: TGTGCCAGCAGCGTATCTAGCGGGGGGGACAATGAGCAGTTCTTC. Its protein is CASSVSSGGDNEQFF.

The J gene is TRBJ1-1, the V gene TRBV19; D unclear. Germline loops: CDR1 LNHDA, CDR2 SQIVND (reference sequence). This CDR3 region has 12 residues. V lost 3 bases and J lost 6, with 8 bases in between. The CDR3 sequence is CASSMARAEAFF. CDR3 DNA sequence: TGTGCCAGTAGTATGGCGAGGGCTGAAGCTTTCTTT.

This clone has just one count. The V and J genes are TRBV10-3 and TRBJ1-5, with TRBD1 identical over 7 bases. V gave up 5 bases and J gave up 2 bases; unmatched junction bases: 6. The CDR3 spans 15 residues. The germline V gene has CDR1 ENHRY and CDR2 SYGVKD. The CDR3 DNA reads TGTGCCATCAGTTCCACAGGGGACGGCAATCAGCCCCAGCATTTT. Translation: CAISSTGDGNQPQHF.